This T cell receptor beta chain appears in the sequencing data of a study of shared clonotypes between healthy human individuals. Measured with immunoSEQ multiplex PCR; TCRdb has only the in-frame clones, and not every one. The sample lists roughly 2.5 million clones, around nine tenths occurring once. The CDR3 is made up of 12 amino acids. V lost 8 bases and J lost 4, with 9 bases in between. In germline, CDR1 is MNHEY, CDR2 SVGAGI. Sequencing input: naive CD4+ T cells sorted from blood. Subset defined: CD45RA+ positively selected. The chain joins TRBV6-5 to TRBJ2-1; D ambiguous. The sequence was obtained from a man aged 18-30 years in good health. This CDR3 is CASGLGYNEQFF. The CDR3 coding sequence is TGTGCCAGCGGTTTAGGTTACAATGAGCAGTTCTTC.